What follows describes a single TCR beta chain. Its antigen is currently unknown. V was pared by 0 bases and J by 2 bases, with 26 bases between. The germline V gene has CDR1 MRHNA and CDR2 SNTAGT. This CDR3 contains 21 residues. These data come from a study of cytomegalovirus exposure and HLA in healthy donors. Across the whole study: A preliminary data release comprised roughly 80 million unique TCRs obtained from HLA-typed donors.

Overall study findings and caveats: The study designated over 150 TCR beta chains cytomegalovirus-associated. While the bulk of TCR sequences proved rare, some public TCRs turned up in many donors. According to an earlier analysis, most TCR beta V segments yielded productive rearrangements about 90% or about 30% of the time.

PCR was performed using 60 Vbeta and 13 Jbeta primers. Produced via immunoSEQ multiplex PCR; TCRdb's table is partial and in-frame only. The table records more than 85,000 clones, approximately 70% of them present only once. The J gene is TRBJ1-5, the V gene TRBV6-4, with D possibly TRBD1 on 6 matching bases. The sequenced sample consisted of PBMCs. This clonotype was sampled from a man aged 25 to 45 in good health and CMV-seronegative. Written as DNA, the CDR3 is TGTGCCAGCAGTGACTCCCCGAGAGCGGGACAAGATATGCCGGGCAATCAGCCCCAGCATTTT. As protein: CASSDSPRAGQDMPGNQPQHF.